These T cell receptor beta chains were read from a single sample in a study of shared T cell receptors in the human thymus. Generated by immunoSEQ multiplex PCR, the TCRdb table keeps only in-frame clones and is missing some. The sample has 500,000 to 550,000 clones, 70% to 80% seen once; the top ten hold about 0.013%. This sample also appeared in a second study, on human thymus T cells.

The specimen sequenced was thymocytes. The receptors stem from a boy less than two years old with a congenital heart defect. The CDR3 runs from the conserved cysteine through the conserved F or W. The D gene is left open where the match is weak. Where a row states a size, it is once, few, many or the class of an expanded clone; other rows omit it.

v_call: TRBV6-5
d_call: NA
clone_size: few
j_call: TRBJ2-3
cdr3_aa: CASKVIQARDTQYF
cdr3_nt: TGTGCCAGCAAGGTGATCCAGGCCAGGGATACGCAGTATTTT

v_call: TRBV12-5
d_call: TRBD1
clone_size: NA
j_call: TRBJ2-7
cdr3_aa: CASGSPEKGAPYEQYF
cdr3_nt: TGTGCTAGTGGTTCCCCGGAGAAGGGGGCCCCCTACGAGCAGTACTTC

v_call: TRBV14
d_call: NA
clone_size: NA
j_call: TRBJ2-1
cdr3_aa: CASSPREDVGSEQFF
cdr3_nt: TGTGCCAGCTCTCCCCGTGAGGACGTAGGGAGTGAGCAGTTCTTC

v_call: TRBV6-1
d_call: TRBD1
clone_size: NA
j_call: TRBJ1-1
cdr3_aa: CASSDEDRIVEAFF
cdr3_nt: TGTGCCAGCAGTGACGAGGACAGGATCGTTGAAGCTTTCTTT

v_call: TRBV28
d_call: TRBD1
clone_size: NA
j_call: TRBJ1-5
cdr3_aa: CATNHGTGNNQPQHF
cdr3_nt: TGTGCCACCAACCACGGGACAGGGAATAATCAACCCCAGCATTTT

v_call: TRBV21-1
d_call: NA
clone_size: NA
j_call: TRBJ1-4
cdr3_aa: CASSKARATNEKLFF
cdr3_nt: TGTGCCAGCAGCAAGGCCAGGGCAACGAATGAAAAACTGTTTTTT

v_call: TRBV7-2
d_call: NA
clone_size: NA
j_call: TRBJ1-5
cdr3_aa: CASSLTDPNQPQHF
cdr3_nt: TGTGCCAGCAGCTTAACTGATCCAAATCAGCCCCAGCATTTT

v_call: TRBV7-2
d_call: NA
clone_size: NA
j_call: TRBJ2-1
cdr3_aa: CASSLSGVTYNEQFF
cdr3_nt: TGTGCCAGCAGCTTGTCCGGAGTTACCTACAATGAGCAGTTCTTC

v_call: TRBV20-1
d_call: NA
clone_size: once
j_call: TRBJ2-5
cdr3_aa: CSATSPGQYF
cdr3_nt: TGCAGTGCTACGTCACCGGGCCAGTACTTC

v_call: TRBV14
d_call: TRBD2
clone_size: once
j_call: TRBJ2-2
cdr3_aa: CASSQGPPSGRSLGELFF
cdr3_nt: TGTGCCAGCAGCCAAGGACCCCCTAGCGGGAGGTCGCTGGGGGAGCTGTTTTTT

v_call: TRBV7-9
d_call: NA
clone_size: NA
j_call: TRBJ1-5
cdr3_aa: CASTEGRQPQHF
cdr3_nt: TGTGCCAGCACCGAGGGGAGGCAGCCCCAGCATTTT

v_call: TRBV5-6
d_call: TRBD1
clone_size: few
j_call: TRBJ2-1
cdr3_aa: CASSLQGVSEQFF
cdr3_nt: TGTGCCAGCAGCTTACAGGGGGTGTCCGAGCAGTTCTTC

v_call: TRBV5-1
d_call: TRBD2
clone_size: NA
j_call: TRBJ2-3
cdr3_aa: CASNSWGGISTDTQYF
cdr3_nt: TGCGCCTCCAATTCTTGGGGGGGGATTAGCACAGATACGCAGTATTTT

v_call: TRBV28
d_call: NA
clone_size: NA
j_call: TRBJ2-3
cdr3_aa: CASSRDFLSTDTQYF
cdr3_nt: TGTGCCAGCAGTCGGGACTTCCTAAGCACAGATACGCAGTATTTT

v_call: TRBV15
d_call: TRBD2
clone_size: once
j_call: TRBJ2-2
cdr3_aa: CATSFRLAGGTGELFF
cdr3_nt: TGTGCCACCAGCTTCCGACTAGCGGGAGGAACCGGGGAGCTGTTTTTT

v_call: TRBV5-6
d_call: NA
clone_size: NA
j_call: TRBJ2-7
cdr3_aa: CASTRQGIRVYEQYF
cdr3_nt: TGTGCCAGCACCAGGCAGGGAATTCGAGTGTACGAGCAGTACTTC

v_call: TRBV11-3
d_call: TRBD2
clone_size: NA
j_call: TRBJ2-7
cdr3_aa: CASSSGGDSRRADSYEQYF
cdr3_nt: TGTGCCAGCAGCTCGGGGGGGGATAGCAGGAGAGCGGACTCCTACGAGCAGTACTTC

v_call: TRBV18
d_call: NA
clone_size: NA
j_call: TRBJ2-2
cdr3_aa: CASSPSRQVNTGELFF
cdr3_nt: TGTGCCAGCTCACCAAGTCGGCAGGTGAACACCGGGGAGCTGTTTTTT

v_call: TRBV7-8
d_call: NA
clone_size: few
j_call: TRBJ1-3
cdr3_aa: CASSLETRKGHRGNTIYF
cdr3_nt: TGTGCCAGCAGCTTAGAGACCCGTAAGGGACATCGTGGAAACACCATATATTTT

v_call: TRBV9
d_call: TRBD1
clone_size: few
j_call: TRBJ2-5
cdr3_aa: CASSARGRDRQETQYF
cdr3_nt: TGTGCCAGCAGCGCGAGGGGGCGAGATCGCCAAGAGACCCAGTACTTC

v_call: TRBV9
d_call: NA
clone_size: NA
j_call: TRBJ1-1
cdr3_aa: CASSAIQDPMNTEAFF
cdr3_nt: TGTGCCAGCAGCGCGATACAGGACCCGATGAACACTGAAGCTTTCTTT

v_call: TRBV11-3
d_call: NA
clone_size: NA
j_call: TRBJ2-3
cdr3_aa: CASSLASADTQYF
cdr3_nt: TGTGCCAGCAGCTTGGCTAGCGCAGATACGCAGTATTTT

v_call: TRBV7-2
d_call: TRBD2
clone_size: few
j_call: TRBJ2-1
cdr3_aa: CASSLARWGLAGVQNEQFF
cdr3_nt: TGTGCCAGCAGCTTAGCTCGTTGGGGACTAGCGGGAGTTCAGAATGAGCAGTTCTTC

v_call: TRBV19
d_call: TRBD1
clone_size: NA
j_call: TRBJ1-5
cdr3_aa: CASSLGQGRRNQPQHF
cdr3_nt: TGTGCCAGTAGTCTTGGACAGGGGAGACGCAATCAGCCCCAGCATTTT

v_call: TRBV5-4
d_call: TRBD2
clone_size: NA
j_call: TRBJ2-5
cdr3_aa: CASSLLGASGETQYF
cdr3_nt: TGTGCCAGCAGCTTGTTGGGAGCTAGCGGAGAGACCCAGTACTTC

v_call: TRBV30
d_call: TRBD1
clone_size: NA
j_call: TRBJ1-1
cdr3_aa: CAWNMTGSTEAFF
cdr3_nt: TGTGCCTGGAACATGACAGGGTCCACTGAAGCTTTCTTT

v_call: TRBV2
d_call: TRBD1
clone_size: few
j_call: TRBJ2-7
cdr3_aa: CASSVTAWTGAYEQYF
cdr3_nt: TGTGCCAGCAGTGTAACTGCATGGACAGGAGCCTACGAGCAGTACTTC

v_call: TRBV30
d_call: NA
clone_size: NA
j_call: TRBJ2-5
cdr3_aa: CAWTSPTDTRGGTQYF
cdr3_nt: TGTGCCTGGACCTCCCCCACGGACACAAGGGGCGGGACCCAGTACTTC

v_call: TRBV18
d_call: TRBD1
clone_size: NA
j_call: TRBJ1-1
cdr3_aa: CASSPRQGFTEAFF
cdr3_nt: TGTGCCAGCTCACCTCGACAGGGGTTCACTGAAGCTTTCTTT

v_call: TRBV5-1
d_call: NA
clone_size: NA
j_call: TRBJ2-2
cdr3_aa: CASSSSKGANTGELFF
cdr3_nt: TGCGCCAGCAGCTCTTCAAAAGGAGCGAACACCGGGGAGCTGTTTTTT

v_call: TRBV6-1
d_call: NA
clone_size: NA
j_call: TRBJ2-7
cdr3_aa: CASFGDEQYF
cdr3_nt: TGTGCCAGCTTCGGTGACGAGCAGTACTTC

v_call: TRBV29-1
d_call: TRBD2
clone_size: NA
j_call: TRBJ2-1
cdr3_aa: CSVEGTSGKDEQFF
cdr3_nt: TGCAGCGTTGAAGGGACTAGCGGTAAAGATGAGCAGTTCTTC

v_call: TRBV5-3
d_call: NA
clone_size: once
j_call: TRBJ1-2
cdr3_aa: CARSLTGTGYTF
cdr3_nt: TGTGCCAGAAGCTTGACAGGGACCGGCTACACCTTC

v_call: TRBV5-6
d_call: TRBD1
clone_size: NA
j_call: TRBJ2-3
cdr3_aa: CAGKTGGARTDTQYF
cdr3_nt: TGTGCCGGAAAGACAGGGGGCGCAAGGACAGATACGCAGTATTTT

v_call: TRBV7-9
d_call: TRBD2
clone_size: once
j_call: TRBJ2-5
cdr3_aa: CASSLAGSTSGSIETQYF
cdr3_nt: TGTGCCAGCAGCTTAGCGGGGTCGACTAGCGGGAGTATAGAGACCCAGTACTTC

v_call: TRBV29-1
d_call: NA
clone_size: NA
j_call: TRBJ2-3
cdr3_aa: CSVCAGYSTDTQYF
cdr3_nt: TGCAGCGTTTGCGCAGGGTACAGCACAGATACGCAGTATTTT

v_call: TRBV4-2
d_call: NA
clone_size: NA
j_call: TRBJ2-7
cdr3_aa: CASSSSPRCEQYF
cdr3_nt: TGTGCCAGCAGCTCCTCACCGAGGTGCGAGCAGTACTTC

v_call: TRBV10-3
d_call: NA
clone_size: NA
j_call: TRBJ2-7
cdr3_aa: CAISGAWGREKTYEQYF
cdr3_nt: TGTGCCATCAGTGGAGCGTGGGGGCGGGAGAAGACTTACGAGCAGTACTTC

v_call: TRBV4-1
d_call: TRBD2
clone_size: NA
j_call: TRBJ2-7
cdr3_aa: CASSHPGLAGYDSYEQYF
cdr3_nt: TGCGCCAGCAGCCACCCCGGACTAGCGGGATATGACTCCTACGAGCAGTACTTC

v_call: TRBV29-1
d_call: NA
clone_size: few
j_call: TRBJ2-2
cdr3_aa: CSVQAGGELFF
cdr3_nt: TGCAGCGTACAGGCCGGCGGGGAGCTGTTTTTT

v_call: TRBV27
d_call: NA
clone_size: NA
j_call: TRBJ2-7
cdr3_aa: CASSPTSKYEQYF
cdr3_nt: TGTGCCAGCAGCCCAACATCGAAATACGAGCAGTACTTC

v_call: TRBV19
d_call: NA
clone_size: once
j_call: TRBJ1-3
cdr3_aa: CASTVPSSGNTIYF
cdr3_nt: TGTGCCAGTACCGTACCCAGCTCTGGAAACACCATATATTTT

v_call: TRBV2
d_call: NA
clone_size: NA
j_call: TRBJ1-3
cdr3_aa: CATDSLPRGHTIYF
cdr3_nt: TGTGCCACGGACAGTCTCCCCCGTGGACACACCATATATTTT

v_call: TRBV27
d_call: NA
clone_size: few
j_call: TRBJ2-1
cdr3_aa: CASSNSVSYNEQFF
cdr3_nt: TGTGCCAGCAGCAACTCTGTCTCCTACAATGAGCAGTTCTTC

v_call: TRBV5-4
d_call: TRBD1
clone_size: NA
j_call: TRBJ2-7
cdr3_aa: CASSVRDSSSYEQYF
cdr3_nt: TGTGCCAGCAGCGTCCGGGACAGTAGCTCCTACGAGCAGTACTTC